The source of this T cell receptor (beta chain) is a study of T cell changes during pregnancy in multiple sclerosis. Profiled with immunoSEQ multiplex PCR; TCRdb holds only in-frame clones, not every one. This sample yields tens of thousands of clones, of which 91% are seen a single time; about 1.7% belongs to the top ten. The CDR3 consists of 15 residues. Trimming took 3 bases from V and 3 from J, leaving 15 bases between them. Germline V lookup: CDR1 SEHNR, CDR2 FQNEAQ (reference sequence). The clonotype was recovered from a female donor in good health, enrolled as a control in a pregnancy study. The sequencing here drew on peripheral blood, taken after pregnancy. The chain has TRBV7-9 and TRBJ2-7; D unresolved. The CDR3 nucleotides read TGTGCCAGCAGCTTGTCTGGTTCAGGTAGCTACGAGCAGTACTTC. This sequence encodes CASSLSGSGSYEQYF.